This TCR beta chain was documented in a study of cytomegalovirus exposure and HLA in healthy donors. Regarding the study as a whole: For most TCR sequences rarity was the rule, although some public TCRs occurred in many donors.

The CDR3 consists of 15 residues. V was clipped by 6 bases and J by 2 bases; unmatched bases: 4. The germline V gene has CDR1 MNHEY and CDR2 SMNVEV (reference sequence). A word on this clone: Its specificity is unknown.

The method was immunoSEQ multiplex PCR; TCRdb's version includes in-frame clones alone and lacks a portion of them. The sample lists about 190,000 clones, about four fifths occurring once. This clonotype was sampled from a man aged 18 to 30 in good health and CMV-seropositive. The chain uses TRBV27 and TRBJ2-7; 13 positions match TRBD2. The sequencing sample was made of PBMCs. The CDR3 DNA reads as TGTGCCAGCAGCGGACTAGCGGGAGTCCCCTACGAGCAGTACTTC. Amino acid sequence: CASSGLAGVPYEQYF.